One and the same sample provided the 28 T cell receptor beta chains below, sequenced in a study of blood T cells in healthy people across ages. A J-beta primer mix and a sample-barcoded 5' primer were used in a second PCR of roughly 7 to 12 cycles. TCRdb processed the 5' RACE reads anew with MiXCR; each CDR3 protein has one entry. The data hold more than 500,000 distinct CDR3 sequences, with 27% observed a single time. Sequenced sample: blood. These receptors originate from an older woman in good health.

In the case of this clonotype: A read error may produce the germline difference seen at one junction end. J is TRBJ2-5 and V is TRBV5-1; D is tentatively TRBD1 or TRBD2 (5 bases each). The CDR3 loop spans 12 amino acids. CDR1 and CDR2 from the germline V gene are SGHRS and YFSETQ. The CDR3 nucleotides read TGCGCCAGCAGCGGGGACCAAGAGACCCGGTACTTC. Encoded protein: CASSGDQETRYF.

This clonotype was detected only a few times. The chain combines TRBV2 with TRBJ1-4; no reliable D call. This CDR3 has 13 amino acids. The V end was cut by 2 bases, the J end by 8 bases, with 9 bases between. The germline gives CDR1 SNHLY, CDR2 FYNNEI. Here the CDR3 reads CASSERVVEKLFF. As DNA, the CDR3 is TGTGCCAGCAGTGAACGGGTCGTGGAAAAACTGTTTTTT.

The CDR3 region has the DNA TGCAGTGCTAGAGACGAAGACAGGTCCTATGGCTACACCTTC. It encodes CSARDEDRSYGYTF. This chain links TRBV20-1 with TRBJ1-2; D is perhaps TRBD1 (6 bases). Trimming cost V 0 bases and J 4 bases, with 12 bases left between them. CDR3 size: 14 residues. Germline CDR1 reads DFQATT; CDR2 reads SNEGSKA (reference sequence).

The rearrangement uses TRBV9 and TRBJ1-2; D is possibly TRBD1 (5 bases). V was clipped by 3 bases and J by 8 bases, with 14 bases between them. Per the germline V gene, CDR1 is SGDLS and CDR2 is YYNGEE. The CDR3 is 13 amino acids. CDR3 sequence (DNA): TGTGCCAGCAGCGCCATTGGGGGTGGAGGCTACACCTTC. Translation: CASSAIGGGGYTF.

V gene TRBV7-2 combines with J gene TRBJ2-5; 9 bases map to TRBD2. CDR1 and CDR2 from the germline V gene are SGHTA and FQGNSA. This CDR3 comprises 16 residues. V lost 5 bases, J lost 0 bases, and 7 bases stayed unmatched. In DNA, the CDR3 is TGTGCCAGCAGCCAGACTAGCGGACCGTACCAAGAGACCCAGTACTTC. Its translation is CASSQTSGPYQETQYF.

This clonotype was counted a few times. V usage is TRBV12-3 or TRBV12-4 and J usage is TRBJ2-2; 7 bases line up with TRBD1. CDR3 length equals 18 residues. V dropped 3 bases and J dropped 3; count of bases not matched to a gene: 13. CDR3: CASSFGTAVSRDTGELFF. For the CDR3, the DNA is TGTGCCAGCAGTTTTGGGACAGCAGTTAGCCGGGACACCGGGGAGCTGTTTTTT.

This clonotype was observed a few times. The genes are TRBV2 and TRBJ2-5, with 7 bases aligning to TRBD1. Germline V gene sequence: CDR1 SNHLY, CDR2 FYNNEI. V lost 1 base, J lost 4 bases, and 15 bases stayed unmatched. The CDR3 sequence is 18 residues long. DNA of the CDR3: TGTGCCAGCAGTGAAGGTCGGGGTGACACAGGGGAAGGAGAGACCCAGTACTTC. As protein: CASSEGRGDTGEGETQYF. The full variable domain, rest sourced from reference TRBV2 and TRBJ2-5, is EPEVTQTPSHQVTQMGQEVILRCVPISNHLYFYWYRQILGQKVEFLVSFYNNEISEKSEIFDDQFSVERPDGSNFTLKIRSTKLEDSAMYFCASSEGRGDTGEGETQYFGPGTRLLVL.

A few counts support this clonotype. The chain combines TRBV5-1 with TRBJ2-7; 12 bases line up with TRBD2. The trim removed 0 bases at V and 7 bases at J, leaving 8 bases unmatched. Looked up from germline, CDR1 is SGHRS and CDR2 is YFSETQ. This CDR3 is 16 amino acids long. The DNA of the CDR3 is TGCGCCAGCAGCTTGGTACCCCAAGGACTAGCGGGGGAGCAGTACTTC. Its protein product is CASSLVPQGLAGEQYF.

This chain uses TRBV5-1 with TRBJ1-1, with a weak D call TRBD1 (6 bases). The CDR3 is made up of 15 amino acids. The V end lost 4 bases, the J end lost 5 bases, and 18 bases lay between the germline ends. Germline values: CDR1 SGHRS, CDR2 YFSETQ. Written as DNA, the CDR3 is TGCGCCAGCAGCACTGAGGGGGAAGGAAGGACTGAAGCTTTCTTT. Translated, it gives CASSTEGEGRTEAFF. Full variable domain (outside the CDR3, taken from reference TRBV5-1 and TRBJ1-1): KAGVTQTPRYLIKTRGQQVTLSCSPISGHRSVSWYQQTPGQGLQFLFEYFSETQRNKGNFPGRFSGRQFSNSRSEMNVSTLELGDSALYLCASSTEGEGRTEAFFGQGTRLTVV.

CDR3 residues: CASRGVRFSGNTIYF. Here the CDR3 DNA reads TGTGCCAGCAGGGGAGTGAGGTTCTCTGGAAACACCATATATTTT. The genes are TRBV12-3 or TRBV12-4 and TRBJ1-3; no clear D gene. The CDR3 has 15 amino acids. V gave up 6 bases and J gave up 0 bases, with 12 bases separating them.

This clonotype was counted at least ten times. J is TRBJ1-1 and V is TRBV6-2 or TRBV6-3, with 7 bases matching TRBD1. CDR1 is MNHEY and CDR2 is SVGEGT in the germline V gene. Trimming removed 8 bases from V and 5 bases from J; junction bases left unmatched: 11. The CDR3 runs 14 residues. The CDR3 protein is CASVGLEGQTEAFF. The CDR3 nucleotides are TGTGCCAGCGTGGGCCTGGAGGGACAGACTGAAGCTTTCTTT.

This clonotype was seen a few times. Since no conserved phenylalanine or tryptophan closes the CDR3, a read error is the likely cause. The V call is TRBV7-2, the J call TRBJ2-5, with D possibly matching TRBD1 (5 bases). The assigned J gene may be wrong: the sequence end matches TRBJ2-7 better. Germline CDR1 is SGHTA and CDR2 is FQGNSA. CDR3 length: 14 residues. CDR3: CASSLRQRSYEQYL. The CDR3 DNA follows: TGTGCCAGCAGCTTAAGACAGCGCTCCTACGAGCAGTACCTC.

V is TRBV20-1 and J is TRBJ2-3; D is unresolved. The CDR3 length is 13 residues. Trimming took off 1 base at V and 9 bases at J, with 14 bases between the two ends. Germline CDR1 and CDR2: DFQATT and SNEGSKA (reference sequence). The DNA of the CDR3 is TGCAGTGCTAGAGGCCCGGGCCTTTTGACGCAGTATTTT. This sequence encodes CSARGPGLLTQYF.

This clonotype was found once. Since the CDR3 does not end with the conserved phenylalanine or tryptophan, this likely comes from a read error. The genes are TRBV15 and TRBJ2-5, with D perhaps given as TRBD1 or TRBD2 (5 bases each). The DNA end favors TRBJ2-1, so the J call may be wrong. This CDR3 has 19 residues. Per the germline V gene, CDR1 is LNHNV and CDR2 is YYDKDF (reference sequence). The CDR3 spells CATSRDAFRGESGGYEQFS. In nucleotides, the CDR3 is TGTGCCACCAGCAGAGATGCGTTTCGAGGGGAAAGTGGGGGTTATGAGCAGTTCTCC.

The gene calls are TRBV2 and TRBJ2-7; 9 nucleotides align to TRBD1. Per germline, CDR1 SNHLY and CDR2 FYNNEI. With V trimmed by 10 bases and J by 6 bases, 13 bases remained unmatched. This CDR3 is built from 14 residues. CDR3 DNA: TGTGCCATCCGTGCCGGGACAGGGCAGTCCGAGCAGTACTTC. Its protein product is CAIRAGTGQSEQYF.

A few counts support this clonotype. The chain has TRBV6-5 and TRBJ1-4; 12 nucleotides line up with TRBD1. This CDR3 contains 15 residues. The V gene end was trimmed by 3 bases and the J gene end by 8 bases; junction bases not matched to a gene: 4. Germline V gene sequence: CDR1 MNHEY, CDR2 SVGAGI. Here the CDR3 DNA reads TGTGCCAGCAGTTATTTTGGGACAGGGGGCGAAAAACTGTTTTTT. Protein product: CASSYFGTGGEKLFF.

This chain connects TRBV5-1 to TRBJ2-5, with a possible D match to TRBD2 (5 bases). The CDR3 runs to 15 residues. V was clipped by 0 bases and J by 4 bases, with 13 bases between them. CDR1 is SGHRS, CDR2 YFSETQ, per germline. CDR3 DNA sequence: TGCGCCAGCAGCTTGGCTGTCGGGGTTTTAGAGACCCAGTACTTC. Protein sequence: CASSLAVGVLETQYF.

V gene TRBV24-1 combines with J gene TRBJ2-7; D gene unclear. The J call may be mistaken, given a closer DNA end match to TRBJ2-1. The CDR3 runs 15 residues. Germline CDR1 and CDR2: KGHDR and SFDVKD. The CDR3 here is CATSDPQDGPNEQFF. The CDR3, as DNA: TGTGCCACCAGTGATCCTCAGGACGGACCCAATGAGCAGTTCTTC.

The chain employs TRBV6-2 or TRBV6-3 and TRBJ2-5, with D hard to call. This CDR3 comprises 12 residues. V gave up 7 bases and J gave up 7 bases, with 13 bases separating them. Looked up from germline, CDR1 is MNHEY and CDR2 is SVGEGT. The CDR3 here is CASKGSDGTQYF. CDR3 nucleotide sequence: TGTGCCAGCAAAGGCAGCGACGGGACCCAGTACTTC.

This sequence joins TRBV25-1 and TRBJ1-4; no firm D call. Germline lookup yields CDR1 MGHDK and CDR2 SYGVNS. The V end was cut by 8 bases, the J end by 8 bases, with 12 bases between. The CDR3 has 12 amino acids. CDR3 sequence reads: CASAPAVEKLFF. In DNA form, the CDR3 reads TGTGCCAGCGCCCCGGCGGTGGAAAAACTGTTTTTT.

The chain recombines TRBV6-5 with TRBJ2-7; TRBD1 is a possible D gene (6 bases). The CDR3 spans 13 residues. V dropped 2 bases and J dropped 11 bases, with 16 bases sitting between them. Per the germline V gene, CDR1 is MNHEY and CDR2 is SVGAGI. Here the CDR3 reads CASSYTTQGNKYF. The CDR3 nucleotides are TGTGCCAGCAGTTACACCACACAGGGAAATAAGTACTTC.

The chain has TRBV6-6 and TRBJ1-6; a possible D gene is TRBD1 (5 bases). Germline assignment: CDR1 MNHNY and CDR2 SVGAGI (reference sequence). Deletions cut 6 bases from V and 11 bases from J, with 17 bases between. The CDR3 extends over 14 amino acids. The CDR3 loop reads CASRRETAGTPLHF. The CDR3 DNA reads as TGTGCCAGCAGAAGGGAGACAGCGGGGACACCCCTCCACTTT.

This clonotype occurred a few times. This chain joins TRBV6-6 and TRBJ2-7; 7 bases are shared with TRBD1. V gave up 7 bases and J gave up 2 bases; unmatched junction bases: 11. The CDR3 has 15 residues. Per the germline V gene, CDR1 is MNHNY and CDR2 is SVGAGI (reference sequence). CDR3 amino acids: CASNNFRDSAYEQYF. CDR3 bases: TGTGCCAGCAACAATTTCCGGGACAGCGCCTACGAGCAGTACTTC.

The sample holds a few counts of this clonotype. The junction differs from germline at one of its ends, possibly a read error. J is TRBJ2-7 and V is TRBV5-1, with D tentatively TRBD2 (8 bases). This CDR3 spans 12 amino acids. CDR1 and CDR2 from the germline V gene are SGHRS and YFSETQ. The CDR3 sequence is CASSSDRREEFF. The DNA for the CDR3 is TGCGCCAGCAGCTCGGACAGGCGGGAGGAGTTCTTC.

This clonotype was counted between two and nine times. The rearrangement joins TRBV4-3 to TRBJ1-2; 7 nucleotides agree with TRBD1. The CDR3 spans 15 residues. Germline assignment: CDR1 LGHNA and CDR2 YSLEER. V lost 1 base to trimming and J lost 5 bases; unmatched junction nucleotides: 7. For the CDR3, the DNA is TGCGCCAGCAGCCAAGGGGAAGGGGGCGGGTATGGCTACACCTTC. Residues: CASSQGEGGGYGYTF.

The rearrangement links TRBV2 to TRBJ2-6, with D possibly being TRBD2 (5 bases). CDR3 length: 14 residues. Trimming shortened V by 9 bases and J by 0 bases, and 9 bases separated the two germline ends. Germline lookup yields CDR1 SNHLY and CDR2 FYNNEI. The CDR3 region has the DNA TGTGCCAGTAGCGATTTCTCTGGGGCCAACGTCCTGACTTTC. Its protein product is CASSDFSGANVLTF. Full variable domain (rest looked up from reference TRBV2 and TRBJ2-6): EPEVTQTPSHQVTQMGQEVILRCVPISNHLYFYWYRQILGQKVEFLVSFYNNEISEKSEIFDDQFSVERPDGSNFTLKIRSTKLEDSAMYFCASSDFSGANVLTFGAGSRLTVL.

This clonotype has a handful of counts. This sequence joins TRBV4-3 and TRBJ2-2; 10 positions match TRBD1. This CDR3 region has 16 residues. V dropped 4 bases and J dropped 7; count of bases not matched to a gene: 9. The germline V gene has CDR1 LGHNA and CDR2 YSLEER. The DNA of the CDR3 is TGCGCCAGCAGCCCGACAGGGGGCGCGGGGTACGGGGAGCTGTTTTTT. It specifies CASSPTGGAGYGELFF.

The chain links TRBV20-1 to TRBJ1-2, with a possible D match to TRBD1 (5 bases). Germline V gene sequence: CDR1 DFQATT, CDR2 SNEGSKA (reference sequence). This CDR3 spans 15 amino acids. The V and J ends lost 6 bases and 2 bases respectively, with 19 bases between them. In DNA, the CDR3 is TGCAGTGCCACACCCGGGAGGGGACGGAACTATGGCTACACCTTC. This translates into CSATPGRGRNYGYTF.